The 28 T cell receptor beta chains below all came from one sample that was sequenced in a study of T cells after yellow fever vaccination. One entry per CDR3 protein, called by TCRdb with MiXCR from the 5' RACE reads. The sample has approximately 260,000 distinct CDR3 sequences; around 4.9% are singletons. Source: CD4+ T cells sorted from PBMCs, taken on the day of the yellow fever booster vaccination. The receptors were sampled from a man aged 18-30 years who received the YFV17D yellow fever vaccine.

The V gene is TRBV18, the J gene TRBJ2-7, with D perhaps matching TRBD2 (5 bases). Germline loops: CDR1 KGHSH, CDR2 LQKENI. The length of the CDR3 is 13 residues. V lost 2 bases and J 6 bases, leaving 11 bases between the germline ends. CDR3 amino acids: CASSPSAAGEQYV. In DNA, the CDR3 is TGTGCCAGCTCACCAAGCGCGGCGGGCGAGCAGTACGTC.

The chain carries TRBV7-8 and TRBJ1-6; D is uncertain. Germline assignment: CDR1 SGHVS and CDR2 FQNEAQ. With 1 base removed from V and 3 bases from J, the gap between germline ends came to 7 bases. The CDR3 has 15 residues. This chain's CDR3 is CASSLDLGYNSPLHF. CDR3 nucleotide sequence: TGTGCCAGCAGCTTAGACCTGGGCTATAATTCACCCCTCCACTTT.

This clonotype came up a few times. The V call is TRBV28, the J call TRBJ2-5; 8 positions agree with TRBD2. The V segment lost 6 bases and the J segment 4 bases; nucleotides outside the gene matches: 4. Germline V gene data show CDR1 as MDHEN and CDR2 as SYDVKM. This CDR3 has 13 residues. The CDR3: CASSRGGRETQYF. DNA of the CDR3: TGTGCCAGCAGCCGGGGGGGCCGAGAGACCCAGTACTTC.

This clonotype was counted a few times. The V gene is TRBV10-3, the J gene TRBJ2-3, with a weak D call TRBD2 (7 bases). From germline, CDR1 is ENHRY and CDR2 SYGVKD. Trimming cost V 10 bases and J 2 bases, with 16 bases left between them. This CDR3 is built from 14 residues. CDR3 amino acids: CATEGGGPTDTQYF. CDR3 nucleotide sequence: TGTGCCACGGAGGGGGGGGGCCCCACAGATACGCAGTATTTT.

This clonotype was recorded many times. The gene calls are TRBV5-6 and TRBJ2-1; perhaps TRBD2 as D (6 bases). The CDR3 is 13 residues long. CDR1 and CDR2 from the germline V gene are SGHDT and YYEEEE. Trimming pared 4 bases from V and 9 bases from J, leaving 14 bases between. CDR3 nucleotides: TGTGCCAGCAGCCCGAGCGGGTACGGTGAGCAGTTCTTC. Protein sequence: CASSPSGYGEQFF.

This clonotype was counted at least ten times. CDR3 bases: TGCGCCAGCAGCTCGATCTCAGGGGGGATAACAGATACGCAGTATTTT. It yields the protein CASSSISGGITDTQYF. The chain joins TRBV5-1 to TRBJ2-3, with D maybe TRBD1 (7 bases). Trimming took off 3 bases at V and 3 bases at J, with 17 bases between the two ends. Germline values: CDR1 SGHRS, CDR2 YFSETQ. The CDR3 has 16 amino acids.

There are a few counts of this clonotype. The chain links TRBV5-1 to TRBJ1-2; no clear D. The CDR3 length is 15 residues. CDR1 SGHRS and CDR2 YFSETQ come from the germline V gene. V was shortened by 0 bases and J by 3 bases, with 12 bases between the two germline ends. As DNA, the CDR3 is TGCGCCAGCAGCTTGGAGGCAGGTCTCGACTATGGCTACACCTTC. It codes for CASSLEAGLDYGYTF.

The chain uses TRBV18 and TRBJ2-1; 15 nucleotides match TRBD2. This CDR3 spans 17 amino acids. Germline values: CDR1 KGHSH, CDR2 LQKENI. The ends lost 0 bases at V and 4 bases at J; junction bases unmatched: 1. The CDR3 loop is CASSPPGLAGGYNEQFF. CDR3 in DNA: TGTGCCAGCTCACCACCGGGACTAGCGGGGGGATACAATGAGCAGTTCTTC. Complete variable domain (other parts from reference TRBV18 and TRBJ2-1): NAGVMQNPRHLVRRRGQEARLRCSPMKGHSHVYWYRQLPEEGLKFMVYLQKENIIDESGMPKERFSAEFPKEGPSILRIQQVVRGDSAAYFCASSPPGLAGGYNEQFFGPGTRLTVL.

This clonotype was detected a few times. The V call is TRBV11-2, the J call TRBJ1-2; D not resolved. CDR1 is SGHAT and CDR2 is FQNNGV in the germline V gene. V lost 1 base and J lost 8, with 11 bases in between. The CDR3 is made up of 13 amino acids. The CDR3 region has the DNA TGTGCCAGCAGCTTAGCTCGGGTGGGAGGCTACACCTTC. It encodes CASSLARVGGYTF.

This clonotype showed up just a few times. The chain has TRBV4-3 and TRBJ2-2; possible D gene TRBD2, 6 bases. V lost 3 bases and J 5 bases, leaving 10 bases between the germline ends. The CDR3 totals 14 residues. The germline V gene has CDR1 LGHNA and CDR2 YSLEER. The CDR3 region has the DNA TGCGCCAGCAGCCATGAGAGCGGGACCGGGGAGCTGTTTTTT. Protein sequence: CASSHESGTGELFF.

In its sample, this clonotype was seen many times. The CDR3, as DNA: TGTGCCAGCAGTTACGACGGATACAATGAGCAGTTCTTC. Translated: CASSYDGYNEQFF. V is TRBV6-5 and J is TRBJ2-1; D uncertain. Germline-derived CDR1 and CDR2 are MNHEY and SVGAGI. With 2 bases removed from V and 4 bases from J, the gap between germline ends came to 6 bases. This CDR3 is 13 amino acids long.

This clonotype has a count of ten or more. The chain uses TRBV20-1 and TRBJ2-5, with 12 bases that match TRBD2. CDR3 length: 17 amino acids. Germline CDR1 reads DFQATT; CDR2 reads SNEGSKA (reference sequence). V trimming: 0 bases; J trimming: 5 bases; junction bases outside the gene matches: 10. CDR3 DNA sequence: TGCAGTGCTAGAGATCGGCTAGCGGGGGGGCACGGGGAGACCCAGTACTTC. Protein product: CSARDRLAGGHGETQYF.

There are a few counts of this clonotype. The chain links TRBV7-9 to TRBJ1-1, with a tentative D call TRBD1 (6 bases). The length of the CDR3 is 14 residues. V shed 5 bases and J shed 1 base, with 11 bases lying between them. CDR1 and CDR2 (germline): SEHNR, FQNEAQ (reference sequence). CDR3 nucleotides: TGTGCCAGCAGCCGGAGACAGGCGAACACTGAAGCTTTCTTT. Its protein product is CASSRRQANTEAFF.

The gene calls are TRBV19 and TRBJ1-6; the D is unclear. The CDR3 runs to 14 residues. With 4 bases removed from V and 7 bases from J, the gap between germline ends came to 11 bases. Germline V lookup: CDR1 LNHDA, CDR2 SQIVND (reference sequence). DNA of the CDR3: TGTGCCAGTAGTAGCGGAGGAATAAATTCACCCCTCCACTTT. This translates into CASSSGGINSPLHF. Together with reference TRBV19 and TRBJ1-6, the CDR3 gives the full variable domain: DGGITQSPKYLFRKEGQNVTLSCEQNLNHDAMYWYRQDPGQGLRLIYYSQIVNDFQKGDIAEGYSVSREKKESFPLTVTSAQKNPTAFYLCASSSGGINSPLHFGNGTRLTVT.

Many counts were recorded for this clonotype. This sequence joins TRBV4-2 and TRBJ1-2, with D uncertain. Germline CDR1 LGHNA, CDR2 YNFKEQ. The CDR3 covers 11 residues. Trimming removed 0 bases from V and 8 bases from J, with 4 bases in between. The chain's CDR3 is CASSQEGGYTF. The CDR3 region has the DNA TGTGCCAGCAGCCAAGAGGGGGGCTACACCTTC.

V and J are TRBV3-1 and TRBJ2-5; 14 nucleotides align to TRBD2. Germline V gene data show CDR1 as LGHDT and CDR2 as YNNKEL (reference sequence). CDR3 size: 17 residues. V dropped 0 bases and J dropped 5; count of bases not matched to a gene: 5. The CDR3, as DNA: TGTGCCAGCAGCCAAGATCGGACTAGCGGGGGGTTGGAGACCCAGTACTTC. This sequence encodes CASSQDRTSGGLETQYF.

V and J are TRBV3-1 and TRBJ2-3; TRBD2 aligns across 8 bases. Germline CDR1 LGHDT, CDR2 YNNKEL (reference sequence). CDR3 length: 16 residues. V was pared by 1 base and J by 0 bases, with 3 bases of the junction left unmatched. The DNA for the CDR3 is TGTGCCAGCAGCCAAGGGGGACTAGTGAGCACAGATACGCAGTATTTT. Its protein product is CASSQGGLVSTDTQYF.

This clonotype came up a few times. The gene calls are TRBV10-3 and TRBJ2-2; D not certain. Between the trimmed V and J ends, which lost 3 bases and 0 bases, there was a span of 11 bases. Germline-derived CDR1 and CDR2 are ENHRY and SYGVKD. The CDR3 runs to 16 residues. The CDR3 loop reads CAISDRSIANTGELFF. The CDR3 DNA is TGTGCCATCAGTGATCGGTCGATTGCGAACACCGGGGAGCTGTTTTTT.

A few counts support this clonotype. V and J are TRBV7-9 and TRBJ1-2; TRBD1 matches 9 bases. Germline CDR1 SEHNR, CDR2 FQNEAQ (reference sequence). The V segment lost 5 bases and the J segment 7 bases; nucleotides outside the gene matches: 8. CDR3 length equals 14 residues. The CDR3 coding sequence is TGTGCCAGCAGCGCGGGACAGGGTCTGAGTGGCTACACCTTC. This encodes CASSAGQGLSGYTF.

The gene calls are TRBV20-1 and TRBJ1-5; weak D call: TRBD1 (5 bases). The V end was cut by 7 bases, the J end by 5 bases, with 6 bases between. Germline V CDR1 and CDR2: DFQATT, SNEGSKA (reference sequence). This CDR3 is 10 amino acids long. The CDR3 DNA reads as TGCAGTGTGGGGGATCAGCCCCAGCATTTT. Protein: CSVGDQPQHF.

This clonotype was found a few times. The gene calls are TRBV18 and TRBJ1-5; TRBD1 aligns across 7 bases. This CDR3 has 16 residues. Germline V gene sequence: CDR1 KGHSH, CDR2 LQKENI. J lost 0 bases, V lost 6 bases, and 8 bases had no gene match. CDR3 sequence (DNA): TGTGCCAGCTCCGGACAGGAGACGTATAGCAATCAGCCCCAGCATTTT. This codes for CASSGQETYSNQPQHF.

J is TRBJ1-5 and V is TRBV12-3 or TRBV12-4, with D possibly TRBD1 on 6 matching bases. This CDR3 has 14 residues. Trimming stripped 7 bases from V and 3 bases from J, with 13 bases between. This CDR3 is CASNHQGPNQPQHF. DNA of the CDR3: TGTGCCAGCAATCACCAGGGGCCCAATCAGCCCCAGCATTTT.

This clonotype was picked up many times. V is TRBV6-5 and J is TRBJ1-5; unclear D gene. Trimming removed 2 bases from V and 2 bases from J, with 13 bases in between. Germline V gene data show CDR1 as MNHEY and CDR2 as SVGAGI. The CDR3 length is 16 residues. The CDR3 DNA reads TGTGCCAGCAGTTACCGTAAGGGTTGGGGCAATCAGCCCCAGCATTTT. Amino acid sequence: CASSYRKGWGNQPQHF.

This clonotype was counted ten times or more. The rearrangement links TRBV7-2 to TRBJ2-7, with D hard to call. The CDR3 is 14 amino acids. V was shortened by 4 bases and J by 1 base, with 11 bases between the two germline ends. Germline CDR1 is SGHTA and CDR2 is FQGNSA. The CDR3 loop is CASSYWALSYEQYF. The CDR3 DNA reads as TGTGCCAGCAGCTACTGGGCCTTATCCTACGAGCAGTACTTC. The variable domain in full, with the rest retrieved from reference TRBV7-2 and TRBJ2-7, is GAGVSQSPSNKVTEKGKDVELRCDPISGHTALYWYRQSLGQGLEFLIYFQGNSAPDKSGLPSDRFSAERTGGSVSTLTIQRTQQEDSAVYLCASSYWALSYEQYFGPGTRLTVT.

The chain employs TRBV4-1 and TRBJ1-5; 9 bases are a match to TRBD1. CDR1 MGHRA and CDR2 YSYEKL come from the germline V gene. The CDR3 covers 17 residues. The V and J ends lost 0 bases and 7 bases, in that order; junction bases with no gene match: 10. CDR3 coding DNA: TGCGCCAGCAGCCAAGATCAACGGGGGACAGGGCAGCAGCCCCAGCATTTT. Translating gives CASSQDQRGTGQQPQHF.

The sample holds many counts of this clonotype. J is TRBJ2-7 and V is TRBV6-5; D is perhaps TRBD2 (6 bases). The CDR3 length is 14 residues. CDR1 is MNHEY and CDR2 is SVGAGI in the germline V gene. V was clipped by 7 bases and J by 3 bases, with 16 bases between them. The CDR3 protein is CASTPSGVLYEQYF. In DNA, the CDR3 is TGTGCCAGCACCCCCTCGGGGGTTCTCTACGAGCAGTACTTC.

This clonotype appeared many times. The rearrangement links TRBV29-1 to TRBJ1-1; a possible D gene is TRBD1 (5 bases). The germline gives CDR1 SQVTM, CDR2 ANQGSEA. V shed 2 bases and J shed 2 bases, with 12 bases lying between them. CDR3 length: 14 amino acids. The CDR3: CSVEMGQANTEAFF. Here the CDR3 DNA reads TGCAGCGTTGAAATGGGGCAGGCCAACACTGAAGCTTTCTTT. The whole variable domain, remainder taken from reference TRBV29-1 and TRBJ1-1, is SAVISQKPSRDICQRGTSLTIQCQVDSQVTMMFWYRQQPGQSLTLIATANQGSEATYESGFVIDKFPISRPNLTFSTLTVSNMSPEDSSIYLCSVEMGQANTEAFFGQGTRLTVV.

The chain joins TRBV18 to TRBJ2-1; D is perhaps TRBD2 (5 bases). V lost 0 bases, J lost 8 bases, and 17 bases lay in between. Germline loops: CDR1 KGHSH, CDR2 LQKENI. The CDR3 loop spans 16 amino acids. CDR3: CASSPPNRGLLYEQFF. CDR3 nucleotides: TGTGCCAGCTCACCACCAAACCGAGGGCTTCTGTATGAGCAGTTCTTC.